This TCR beta chain was recorded in a study of blood T cell repertoires in COVID-19. Study-level background: Sources were T cells, B-cell-depleted T cells, or PBMCs; the material itself was cDNA or gDNA.

V shed 5 bases and J shed 4 bases, with 16 bases lying between them. Germline-derived CDR1 and CDR2 are SEHNR and FQNEAQ (reference sequence). The CDR3 has 15 residues. Assay used: immunoSEQ multiplex PCR; TCRdb lists only in-frame clones, some missing. Of fewer than 120,000 clones in the sample, nearly 80% were seen once. The chain couples TRBV7-9 to TRBJ2-3; perhaps TRBD1 as D (6 bases). Sequencing was carried out using peripheral blood. The sequence came from a woman of 80 years or more with active or convalescent COVID-19. The CDR3 DNA follows: TGTGCCAGCAGCGCACAACAGGGTAACGCAGATACGCAGTATTTT. This encodes CASSAQQGNADTQYF.